This T cell receptor (beta chain) stems from a study of vaccination and CD4 T cells after COVID-19 (dated by TCRdb to between 2021 and 2023). In the study overall: Every convalescent patient had a positive nasal swab PCR test for SARS-CoV-2, with mild disease in 9 or 10 patients and severe disease in one. Each participant got two doses of either the Pfizer-BioNTech BNT162b2 vaccine (n=8) or the Moderna mRNA-1273 vaccine (n=2). Post-vaccine blood samples were taken a median of around 70 days after the second vaccine dose, with a range of roughly 13 to 250 days. For a few convalescent patients, samples were collected at an early post-vaccination timepoint (day 14) as well as at a late post-vaccination timepoint (days 161 to 241). Post-COVID blood samples were collected from convalescent patients a median of roughly 100 days after diagnosis, with a range of roughly 35 to 170 days. The convalescent cohort comprised six males and four females, including two Hispanic individuals, seven Caucasians, two Asians and one multiracial person. In 10 COVID-19 convalescent patients and 4 infection-naive healthy vaccine recipients, the spike-specific CD4+ TCR repertoire before mRNA vaccination was compared with the repertoire after mRNA vaccination. General findings and caveats noted by the study authors: The median count of SARS-CoV-2-reactive clonotypes went up from around 20 after infection to a few dozen after vaccination, although the change was not significant. Nearly all vaccine-specific clones in convalescent patients (304 of 307) were mono-reactive for SARS-CoV-2 spike rather than cross-reactive with common cold coronaviruses. Among the post-vaccine SARS-CoV-2-reactive clones in convalescent patients, a median around 85% showed up only after vaccination, which suggests vaccine-specific priming. The study included relatively few convalescent patients and did not analyze early timepoints after natural infection.

The CDR3 covers 14 residues, taking in both the cysteine and the phenylalanine. The retained sequence is limited to the CDR3, 42 bases, with the frame set at the first base. From the germline V gene (reference sequence), CDR1 is SGHNT and CDR2 is YYREEE. The V and J ends are trimmed by 4 bases and 2 bases, leaving 12 bases between them. Sample time point, as interpreted from the label and publication: late sampling 161 to 241 days after vaccination in a few convalescent patients. The convalescent patients' positive SARS-CoV-2 PCR tests were from March to December 2020, which was before the Alpha, Beta and Delta variants emerged in the United States. Ficoll-Paque Plus gradient centrifugation was used to isolate PBMCs from whole blood, and the isolated PBMCs were then either used fresh or cryopreserved at -140C. The library was made by PCR. These reads were obtained on an Illumina iSeq 100. As for the authors' bioinformatics: Non-productive sequences were filtered out, and CDR3s that did not start with C, did not end with F or W, or were shorter than 7 amino acids were discarded. Similarity between CDR3 sequences was evaluated in R version 3.6.1 using Levenshtein distances (stringdist) and unrooted phylogenetic trees (ape). Through fastp at Q25 and MiXCR, TCRdb rebuilt clones from the public reads, retaining in-frame beta chains. Entries are consolidated by CDR3 protein sequence, retaining the most common genes and DNA. The V and J calls shown here were made by TCRdb, not taken from the authors' results. The sample data list tens of thousands of distinct CDR3 sequences, and around 50% of these were observed just once. About 5.7% of the sample belongs to the ten largest clones.

With respect to this clonotype: There is no known antigen for this receptor. The sample holds no much larger clone one base away, and base qualities are not on file.

The specimen comprised CD4+ T cells from blood, sampled about 7 months after SARS-CoV-2 vaccination. This sequence uses TRBV5-4 and TRBJ1-2, and perhaps TRBD1 as D gene, on 6 matching bases. The receptor's source is a human donor who had recovered from COVID-19. The sequenced DNA: TGTGCCAGCAGCCCCGGGGGCAGCAACTATGGCTACACCTTC. The translation is CASSPGGSNYGYTF.